The sequence of this TCR beta chain was determined in a study of cytomegalovirus exposure and HLA in healthy donors. Whole-study results and caveats: One variant, a missense change in DCLRE1C, was linked in a later analysis to TCR beta V- and J-gene trimming. In an earlier analysis, productive rearrangement rates for most beta V segments clustered near 87% or 30%.

As for this clone: Its specificity is unknown.

The V end lost 5 bases, the J end lost 4 bases, and 8 bases lay between the germline ends. CDR3 length equals 12 residues. CDR1 and CDR2 from the germline V gene are SEHNR and FQNEAQ (reference sequence). Donors had nominal health at sampling but likely had unrecorded immune exposures. A multiplex PCR was run with 60 Vbeta primers and 13 Jbeta primers. Assay used: immunoSEQ multiplex PCR; TCRdb lists only in-frame clones, some missing. The data contain roughly 190,000 clones, around four fifths of them singletons. The chain has TRBV7-9 and TRBJ1-2; D is perhaps TRBD1 (6 bases). Sequenced sample: PBMCs. This clonotype originated in a woman in her forties or fifties in good health and CMV-seropositive. The CDR3 protein is CASSVDSYGYTF. The DNA for the CDR3 is TGTGCCAGCAGCGTGGACAGCTATGGCTACACCTTC.